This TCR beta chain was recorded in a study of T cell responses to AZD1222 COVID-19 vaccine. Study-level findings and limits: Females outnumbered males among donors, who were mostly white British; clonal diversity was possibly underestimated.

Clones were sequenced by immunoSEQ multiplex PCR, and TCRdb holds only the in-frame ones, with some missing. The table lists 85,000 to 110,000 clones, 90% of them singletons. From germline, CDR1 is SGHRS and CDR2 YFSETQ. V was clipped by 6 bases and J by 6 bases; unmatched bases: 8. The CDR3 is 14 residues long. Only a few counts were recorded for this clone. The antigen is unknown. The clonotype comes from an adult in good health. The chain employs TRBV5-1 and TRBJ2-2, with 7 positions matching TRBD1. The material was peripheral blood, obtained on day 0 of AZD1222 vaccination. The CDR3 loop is CASMVTGMAGELFF. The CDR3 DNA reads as TGCGCCAGCATGGTGACAGGGATGGCCGGGGAGCTGTTTTTT.